This T cell receptor beta chain was captured in a study of T-cell memory formation after mild COVID-19. The CDR3 is 14 residues long. Per germline, CDR1 SNHLY and CDR2 FYNNEI. V lost 3 bases, J lost 5 bases, and 11 bases lay in between. Regarding the study as a whole: Among CD4+ contracting clones, most were CM and EM, and CD8+ ones EMRA.

This clonotype appeared a few times. Its antigen is currently unknown. In TCRdb, the 5' RACE reads were re-called with MiXCR into one record per CDR3 protein. The sample has roughly 250,000 distinct CDR3 sequences; roughly 15% are singletons. The receptor was isolated from a man younger than 35 who had mild COVID-19 (a few samples of this study predate the infection). Cell type and time point are not known. The sample taken for sequencing was PBMCs or a T cell subset sorted from them (not recorded which). V is TRBV2 and J is TRBJ1-5; D possibly corresponds to TRBD1 (5 bases). The CDR3: CASSDRGEYQPQHF. The CDR3 DNA reads as TGTGCCAGCAGTGACCGGGGGGAATATCAGCCCCAGCATTTT. The complete variable domain, with remaining parts taken from reference TRBV2 and TRBJ1-5, reads EPEVTQTPSHQVTQMGQEVILRCVPISNHLYFYWYRQILGQKVEFLVSFYNNEISEKSEIFDDQFSVERPDGSNFTLKIRSTKLEDSAMYFCASSDRGEYQPQHFGDGTRLSIL.